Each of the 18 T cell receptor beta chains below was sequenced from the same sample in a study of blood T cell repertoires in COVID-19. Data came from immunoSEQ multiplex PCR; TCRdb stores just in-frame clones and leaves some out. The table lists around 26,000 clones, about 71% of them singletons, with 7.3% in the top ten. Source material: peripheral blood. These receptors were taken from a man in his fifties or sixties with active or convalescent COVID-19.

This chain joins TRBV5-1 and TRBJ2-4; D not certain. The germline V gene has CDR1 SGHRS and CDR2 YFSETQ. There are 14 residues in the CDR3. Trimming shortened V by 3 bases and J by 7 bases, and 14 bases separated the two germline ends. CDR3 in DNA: TGCGCCAGCAGCTCGCGGTTGGGTGAGAACATTCAGTACTTC. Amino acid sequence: CASSSRLGENIQYF.

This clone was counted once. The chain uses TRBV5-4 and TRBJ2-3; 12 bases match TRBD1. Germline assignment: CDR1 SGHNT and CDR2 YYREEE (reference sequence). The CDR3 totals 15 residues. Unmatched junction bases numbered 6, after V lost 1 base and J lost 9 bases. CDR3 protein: CASSLWDRGRGTQYF. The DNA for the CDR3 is TGTGCCAGCAGCTTGTGGGACAGGGGGCGCGGGACGCAGTATTTT.

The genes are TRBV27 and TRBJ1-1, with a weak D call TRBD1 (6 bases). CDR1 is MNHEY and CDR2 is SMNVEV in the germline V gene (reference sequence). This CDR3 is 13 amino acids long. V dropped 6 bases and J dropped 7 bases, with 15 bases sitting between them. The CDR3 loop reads CASRLGGYGEAFF. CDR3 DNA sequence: TGTGCCAGCAGATTAGGGGGGTATGGTGAAGCTTTCTTT.

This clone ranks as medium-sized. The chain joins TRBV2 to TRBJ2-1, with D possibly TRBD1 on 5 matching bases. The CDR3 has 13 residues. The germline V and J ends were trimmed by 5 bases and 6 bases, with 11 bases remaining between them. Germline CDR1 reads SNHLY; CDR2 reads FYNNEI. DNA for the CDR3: TGTGCCAGCAGTAGGGGTTTGGGCAATGAGCAGTTCTTC. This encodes CASSRGLGNEQFF.

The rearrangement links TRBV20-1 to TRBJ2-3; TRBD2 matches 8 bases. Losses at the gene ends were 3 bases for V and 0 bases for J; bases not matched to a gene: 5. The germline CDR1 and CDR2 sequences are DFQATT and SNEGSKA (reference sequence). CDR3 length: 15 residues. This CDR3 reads CSASNSGASTDTQYF. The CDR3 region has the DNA TGCAGTGCTAGTAATAGCGGGGCAAGCACAGATACGCAGTATTTT.

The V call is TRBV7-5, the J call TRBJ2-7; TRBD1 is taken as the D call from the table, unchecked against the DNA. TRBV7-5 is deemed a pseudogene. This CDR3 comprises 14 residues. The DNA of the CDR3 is TGTGCCAGAAGCTTGACCACAGGGCAGGGCGAGCAGTACTTC. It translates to CARSLTTGQGEQYF.

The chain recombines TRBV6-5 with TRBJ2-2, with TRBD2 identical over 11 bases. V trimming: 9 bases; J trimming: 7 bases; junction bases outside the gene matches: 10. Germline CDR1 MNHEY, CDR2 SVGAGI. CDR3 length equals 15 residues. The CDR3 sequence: CASRASGGRGGELFF. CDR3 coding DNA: TGTGCCAGTCGCGCTAGCGGGGGGCGTGGCGGGGAGCTGTTTTTT.

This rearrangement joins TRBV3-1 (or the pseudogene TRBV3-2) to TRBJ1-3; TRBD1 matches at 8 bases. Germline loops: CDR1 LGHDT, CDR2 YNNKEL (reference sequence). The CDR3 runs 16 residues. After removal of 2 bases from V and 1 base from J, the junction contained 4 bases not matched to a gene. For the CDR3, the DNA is TGTGCCAGCAGCCAAAGGGACAGGAGATCTGGAAACACCATATATTTT. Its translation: CASSQRDRRSGNTIYF.

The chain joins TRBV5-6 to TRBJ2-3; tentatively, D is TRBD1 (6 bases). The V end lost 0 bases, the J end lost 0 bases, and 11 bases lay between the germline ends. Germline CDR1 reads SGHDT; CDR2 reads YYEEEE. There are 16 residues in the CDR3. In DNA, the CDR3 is TGTGCCAGCAGCTTGGTCGAGGGGGTTAGCACAGATACGCAGTATTTT. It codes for CASSLVEGVSTDTQYF.

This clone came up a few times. CDR3 amino acids: CATSRDNGRVGGYTF. The CDR3 DNA reads TGTGCCACCAGCAGAGATAACGGCAGGGTCGGAGGCTACACCTTC. The V gene is TRBV15, the J gene TRBJ1-2, with TRBD1 as a possible D gene (5 bases). V gave up 0 bases and J gave up 8 bases, with 16 bases separating them. The length of the CDR3 is 15 residues. Germline V gene lookup returns CDR1 LNHNV and CDR2 YYDKDF (reference sequence).

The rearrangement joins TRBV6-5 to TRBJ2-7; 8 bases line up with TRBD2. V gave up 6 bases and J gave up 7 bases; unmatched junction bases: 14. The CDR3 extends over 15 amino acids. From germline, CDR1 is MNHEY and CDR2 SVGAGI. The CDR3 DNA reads TGTGCCAGCAGCGCCCTCGCGGGGGGATCCCGGGAGCAGTACTTC. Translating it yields CASSALAGGSREQYF.

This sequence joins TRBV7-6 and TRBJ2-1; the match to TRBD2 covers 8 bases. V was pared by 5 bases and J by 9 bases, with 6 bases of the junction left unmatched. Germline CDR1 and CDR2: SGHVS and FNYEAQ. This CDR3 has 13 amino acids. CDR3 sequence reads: CASSVGLALEQFF. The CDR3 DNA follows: TGTGCCAGCAGCGTTGGACTAGCTCTTGAGCAGTTCTTC.

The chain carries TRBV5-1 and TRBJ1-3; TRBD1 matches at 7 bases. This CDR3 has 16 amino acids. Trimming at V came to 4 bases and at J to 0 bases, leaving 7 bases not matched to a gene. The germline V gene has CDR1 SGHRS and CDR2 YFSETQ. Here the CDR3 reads CASSKNTGDSGNTIYF. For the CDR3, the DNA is TGCGCCAGCAGCAAAAACACAGGGGACTCTGGAAACACCATATATTTT.

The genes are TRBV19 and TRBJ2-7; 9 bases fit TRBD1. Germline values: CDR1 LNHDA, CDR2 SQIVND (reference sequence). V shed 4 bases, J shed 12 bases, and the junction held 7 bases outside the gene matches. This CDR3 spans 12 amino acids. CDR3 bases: TGTGCCAGTAGTACCGCACAGGGGGCTCGGTACTTC. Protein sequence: CASSTAQGARYF.

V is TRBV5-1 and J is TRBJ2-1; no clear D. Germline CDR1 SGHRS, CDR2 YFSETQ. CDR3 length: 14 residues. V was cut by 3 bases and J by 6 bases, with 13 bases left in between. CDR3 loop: CASSSRDKANEQFF. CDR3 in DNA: TGCGCCAGCAGCTCCCGAGATAAAGCCAATGAGCAGTTCTTC.

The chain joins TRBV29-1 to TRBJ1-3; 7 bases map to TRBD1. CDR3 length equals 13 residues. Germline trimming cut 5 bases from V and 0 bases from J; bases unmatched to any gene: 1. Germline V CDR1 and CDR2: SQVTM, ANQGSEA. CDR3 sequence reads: CSVTGVSGNTIYF. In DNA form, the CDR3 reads TGCAGCGTTACAGGGGTCTCTGGAAACACCATATATTTT.

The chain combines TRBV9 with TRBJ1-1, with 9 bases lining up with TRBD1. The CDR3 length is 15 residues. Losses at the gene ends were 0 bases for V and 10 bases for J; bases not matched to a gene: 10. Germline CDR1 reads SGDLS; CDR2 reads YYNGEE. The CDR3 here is CASSVVRDREVSAFF. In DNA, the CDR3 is TGTGCCAGCAGCGTAGTCCGGGACAGGGAGGTATCAGCTTTCTTT.

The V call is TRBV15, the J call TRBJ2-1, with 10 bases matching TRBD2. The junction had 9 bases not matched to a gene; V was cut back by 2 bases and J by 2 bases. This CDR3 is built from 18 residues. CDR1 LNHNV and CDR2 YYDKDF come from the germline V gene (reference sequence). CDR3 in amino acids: CATSRYYTSGRAYNEQFF. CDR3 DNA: TGTGCCACCAGCAGATACTACACCAGCGGGAGGGCCTACAATGAGCAGTTCTTC.